This T cell receptor beta chain comes out of a study of shared clonotypes between healthy human individuals. Trimming took off 2 bases at V and 5 bases at J, with 9 bases between the two ends. This CDR3 has 13 residues. CDR1 KGHSH and CDR2 LQKENI come from the germline V gene. Data came from immunoSEQ multiplex PCR; TCRdb stores just in-frame clones and leaves some out. Of 2 million to 3 million clones listed, under 95% are singletons. The TCR originated in a man aged 18 to 29 in good health. Some clones in this sample may be carry-over from other donors' samples. The chain carries TRBV18 and TRBJ2-5; D ambiguous. The sequencing sample was made of naive CD4+ T cells from PBMCs. The subset was: CD45RA+ positively selected. CDR3 amino acids: CASSPFRRETQYF. In DNA form, the CDR3 reads TGTGCCAGCTCACCATTTCGTCGGGAGACCCAGTACTTC. The whole variable domain, remainder taken from reference TRBV18 and TRBJ2-5, is NAGVMQNPRHLVRRRGQEARLRCSPMKGHSHVYWYRQLPEEGLKFMVYLQKENIIDESGMPKERFSAEFPKEGPSILRIQQVVRGDSAAYFCASSPFRRETQYFGPGTRLLVL.